The clone carrying this TCR delta chain was recorded a few times. Its matching antigen is unknown. The data were obtained in a study of Vδ1+ human thymocytes. Overall study results and limits: TRD repertoires were essentially private, unlike widely shared TRG clonotypes. Highly polyclonal TRG and TRD repertoires with Gaussian CDR3 length distributions appeared in thymus.

RNA was extracted from the cells and then reverse transcribed. The CDR3 regions were amplified by multiplex PCR from V-gene primers to a constant-region primer. TCRdb re-called the multiplex PCR reads using CATT. In the table there are around 60,000 delta-chain clones, around 16% of which are singletons. Between roughly 98% and 99.6% of sorted thymocytes were Vdelta1+. This CDR3 has 22 residues. Germline CDR1 TSWWSYY, CDR2 QGS. The V gene end was trimmed by 2 bases and the J gene end by 4 bases; junction bases not matched to a gene: 22. The V and J genes are TRDV1 and TRDJ1; 13 nucleotides align to TRDD3. The sample was Vdelta1+ gamma-delta thymocytes from the thymus. Subset given: FACS-sorted CD3+ TCRalphabeta- TCRVdelta1+ TCRVdelta2- thymocytes. This receptor was identified in a girl in the first two years of life who had congenital heart surgery. In DNA, the CDR3 is TGTGCTCTTGGGGAATGCTTCCCTTTATCACTGGGGGATACGGTACCGGGCGATAAACTCATCTTT. Amino acid sequence: CALGECFPLSLGDTVPGDKLIF.